This T cell receptor (beta chain) is from a study of tissue T cells after allogeneic stem cell transplantation. Time point of the sample: mouse harvest day 14 after allogeneic transplant. The graft held 10^6 splenic CD5+ T cells and 10^7 T-cell-depleted bone marrow cells. The assay was immunoSEQ multiplex PCR, and TCRdb's table has in-frame clones only and misses some. Among about 1,000 clones listed, 40% to 50% were seen once. Germline assignment: CDR1 LGHNA and CDR2 YSYQKL. Trimming shortened V by 1 base and J by 3 bases, and 3 bases separated the two germline ends. The CDR3 loop spans 13 amino acids. This clone has a handful of counts. Any gene name here is a mouse gene name. The read terminates 1 residue ahead of where the CDR3 ends, so the germline J gene completes it.

The clonotype comes from a female BALB/c mouse given C57BL/6 T cells with graft-versus-host disease after an allogeneic hematopoietic cell transplant. The sample taken for sequencing was spleen. This chain links TRBV2 with TRBJ1-4; D gene uncertain. CDR3 loop: CASSQVPNERLFF. Partial CDR3 DNA: TGTGCCAGCAGCCAAGTTCCCAACGAAAGATTATTT.